Presented here are 20 T cell receptor beta chains from one specimen sequenced in a study of blood T cells in healthy people across ages. Then a second PCR, running roughly 7 to 11 cycles, was carried out with a sample-barcoded 5' primer and a J-beta primer mix. TCRdb fed the 5' RACE reads into MiXCR, producing one record per CDR3 protein. Seen here are about 830,000 distinct CDR3 sequences, approximately 65% observed once, and the top ten hold roughly 25%. Sequenced input: blood. These receptors were collected from a man between 25 and 39 years old in good health.

J is TRBJ1-5 and V is TRBV6-6, with 7 bases fitting TRBD1. CDR1 and CDR2 from the germline V gene are MNHNY and SVGAGI (reference sequence). The CDR3 length is 14 residues. The V segment lost 2 bases and the J segment 6 bases; nucleotides outside the gene matches: 4. The CDR3 nucleotides are TGTGCCAGCAGTTACCCGACAGGGTCTCAGCCCCAGCATTTT. The encoded protein is CASSYPTGSQPQHF.

The chain uses TRBV29-1 and TRBJ2-2, with a tentative D call TRBD1 (6 bases). The V end was cut by 7 bases, the J end by 3 bases, with 12 bases between. CDR1 and CDR2 from the germline V gene are SQVTM and ANQGSEA. The CDR3 has 13 residues. CDR3 amino acids: CSAFGQYTGELFF. CDR3 nucleotide sequence: TGCAGCGCTTTCGGACAGTACACCGGGGAGCTGTTTTTT.

J is TRBJ2-7 and V is TRBV4-3; D possibly matches TRBD1 or TRBD2 (5 bases each). The CDR3 runs 14 residues. Trimming left V 2 bases short and J 4 bases short, with 12 bases between. Germline CDR1 reads LGHNA; CDR2 reads YSLEER. The CDR3 region has the DNA TGCGCCAGCAGCCAAAGAGAGGGGAAGTACGAGCAGTACTTC. Translation gives CASSQREGKYEQYF.

Many counts were recorded for this clonotype. V gene TRBV6-1 combines with J gene TRBJ2-5; the D is unclear. Trimming removed 1 base at V and 3 bases at J, with 21 bases between. In germline, CDR1 is MNHNS, CDR2 SASEGT. The CDR3 loop spans 18 amino acids. The CDR3 DNA reads TGTGCCAGCAGTGAAGGGATAGATAGGGTGTACCGAAAAGAGACCCAGTACTTC. Translating it yields CASSEGIDRVYRKETQYF.

V and J are TRBV14 and TRBJ2-4; TRBD1 matches at 10 bases. Gene TRBJ2-7 matches the end of the DNA better, so the J call may be wrong. The length of the CDR3 is 16 residues. Germline-derived CDR1 and CDR2 are SGHDN and FVKESK. Written as DNA, the CDR3 is TGTGCCAGCAGCCGTCGGGACAGGGGTTTCTCCTACGAGCAGTACTTC. The encoded protein is CASSRRDRGFSYEQYF.

This clonotype was detected only a few times. The rearrangement joins TRBV7-9 to TRBJ2-3, with 12 bases matching TRBD1. The CDR3 spans 17 residues. Looked up from germline, CDR1 is SEHNR and CDR2 is FQNEAQ (reference sequence). V lost 5 bases and J lost 3; bases outside the gene matches: 9. The CDR3 sequence is CASSAWDRGRGTDTQYF. DNA for the CDR3: TGTGCCAGCAGCGCGTGGGACAGGGGGCGCGGTACAGATACGCAGTATTTT.

The rearrangement links TRBV7-3 to TRBJ2-1; no firm D call. The germline V and J ends were trimmed by 4 bases and 6 bases, with 10 bases remaining between them. CDR3 length: 13 amino acids. CDR1 and CDR2 (germline): SGHTA, FQGTGA. This CDR3 reads CASSSTPANEQFF. The CDR3 nucleotides are TGTGCCAGCAGCTCAACCCCGGCCAATGAGCAGTTCTTC.

The V call is TRBV5-5, the J call TRBJ2-7; unclear D gene. This CDR3 is 14 amino acids long. Trimming cost V 0 bases and J 2 bases, with 9 bases left between them. Germline V lookup: CDR1 SGHKS, CDR2 YYEKEE (reference sequence). CDR3 DNA: TGTGCCAGCAGCTTGGCGCAGTATACCTACGAGCAGTACTTC. Protein sequence: CASSLAQYTYEQYF.

The chain recombines TRBV7-2 with TRBJ2-1; D remains ambiguous. Trimming took off 3 bases at V and 3 bases at J, with 9 bases between the two ends. CDR1 and CDR2 (germline): SGHTA, FQGNSA. The CDR3 contains 14 residues. The CDR3 sequence is CASSLDGFYNEQFF. The CDR3, as DNA: TGTGCCAGCAGCTTGGACGGTTTCTACAATGAGCAGTTCTTC.

In the case of this clonotype: At one end the junction does not follow the germline gene, possibly because of a read error. The J gene is TRBJ2-5, the V gene TRBV5-4; weak D call: TRBD1 (6 bases). Germline V gene lookup returns CDR1 SGHNT and CDR2 YYREEE (reference sequence). The CDR3 consists of 14 residues. The CDR3 DNA follows: TGTGCCGGCAGCTTGAGGGGGACGGATGAGACCCAGTACTTC. Encoded protein: CAGSLRGTDETQYF. The full variable domain, with the rest looked up from reference TRBV5-4 and TRBJ2-5, is ETGVTQSPTHLIKTRGQQVTLRCSSQSGHNTVSWYQQALGQGPQFIFQYYREEENGRGNFPPRFSGLQFPNYSSELNVNALELDDSALYLCAGSLRGTDETQYFGPGTRLLVL.

This rearrangement joins TRBV4-3 to TRBJ2-6; no reliable D call. Trimming stripped 1 base from V and 0 bases from J, with 10 bases between. The CDR3 consists of 17 residues. Germline CDR1 is LGHNA and CDR2 is YSLEER. Here the CDR3 DNA reads TGCGCCAGCAGCCAAGCTTTGATAGCCTCTGGGGCCAACGTCCTGACTTTC. It is translated as CASSQALIASGANVLTF.

The J gene is TRBJ1-5, the V gene TRBV6-1, with D tentatively TRBD1 (6 bases). The germline V gene has CDR1 MNHNS and CDR2 SASEGT. The V and J ends lost 3 bases and 7 bases respectively, with 19 bases between them. The CDR3 is 16 residues long. The CDR3 loop reads CASSDGFYRVGQPQHF. The CDR3, as DNA: TGTGCCAGCAGTGACGGGTTCTACAGGGTTGGACAGCCCCAGCATTTT.

Only a few counts were recorded for this clonotype. The chain's CDR3 is CASSAVGDTDTQYF. The CDR3 bases are TGTGCCAGCAGCGCAGTAGGGGATACAGATACGCAGTATTTT. The chain combines TRBV11-1 with TRBJ2-3, with D maybe TRBD1 (5 bases). The germline gives CDR1 SGHAT, CDR2 FQDESV (reference sequence). The ends were cut back, 5 bases at V and 3 bases at J, with 12 bases in the middle. This CDR3 region has 14 residues. The whole variable domain, filled in from reference TRBV11-1 and TRBJ2-3, reads EAEVAQSPRYKITEKSQAVAFWCDPISGHATLYWYRQILGQGPELLVQFQDESVVDDSQLPKDRFSAERLKGVDSTLKIQPAELGDSAMYLCASSAVGDTDTQYFGPGTRLTVL.

This clonotype was counted between two and nine times. The rearrangement uses TRBV4-3 and TRBJ2-1; TRBD1 might be the D (6 bases). CDR3 size: 15 residues. Germline CDR1 is LGHNA and CDR2 is YSLEER. The V gene lost 0 bases and the J gene lost 5 bases, with 11 bases spanning the gap. CDR3 protein: CASSQEGKGDNEQFF. In nucleotides, the CDR3 is TGCGCCAGCAGCCAAGAGGGCAAGGGGGACAATGAGCAGTTCTTC.

A note on this clonotype: One end of the junction fails to match germline, which may point to a read error. The chain carries TRBV7-7 and TRBJ2-5, with D uncertain. Germline CDR1 is SSHAT and CDR2 is FNYEAQ (reference sequence). CDR3 length: 16 amino acids. CDR3 region: CASSQLGYLAQETQYF. The CDR3 coding sequence is TGTGCTAGCAGCCAGCTTGGATATCTCGCCCAAGAGACCCAGTACTTC.

The chain links TRBV9 to TRBJ2-7, with 9 bases aligning to TRBD1. The V and J ends lost 3 bases and 1 base, in that order; junction bases with no gene match: 8. CDR1 and CDR2 (germline): SGDLS, YYNGEE. The CDR3 extends over 16 amino acids. The CDR3 here is CASSAPRDRASYEQYF. For the CDR3, the DNA is TGTGCCAGCAGCGCCCCAAGGGACAGGGCTTCCTACGAGCAGTACTTC.

The V and J genes are TRBV20-1 and TRBJ2-7; D unclear. CDR3 length: 12 residues. Germline V gene sequence: CDR1 DFQATT, CDR2 SNEGSKA (reference sequence). CDR3 protein: CSASPRKGEQYF. The DNA for the CDR3 is TGCAGCGCATCCCCGCGGAAAGGCGAGCAGTACTTC.

The chain uses TRBV6-2 or TRBV6-3 and TRBJ1-6; 10 nucleotides line up with TRBD1. V dropped 4 bases and J dropped 6; count of bases not matched to a gene: 6. Per the germline V gene, CDR1 is MNHEY and CDR2 is SVGEGT. This CDR3 comprises 16 residues. The CDR3 protein is CASSWGQGSSNSPLHF. The DNA for the CDR3 is TGTGCCAGCAGTTGGGGACAGGGGTCGTCTAATTCACCCCTCCACTTT.

The V call is TRBV20-1, the J call TRBJ2-3, with TRBD1 as a possible D gene (7 bases). The CDR3 consists of 12 residues. Germline V gives CDR1 DFQATT, CDR2 SNEGSKA (reference sequence). Trimming left V 2 bases short and J 6 bases short, with 9 bases between. This CDR3 reads CSARPGGDTQYF. Here the CDR3 DNA reads TGCAGTGCTAGACCAGGGGGGGATACGCAGTATTTT.

This clonotype turned up a few times. CDR3 DNA sequence: TGTGCCTGGAGCCACTCCGACTACGAGCAGTACTTC. The encoded protein is CAWSHSDYEQYF. The V and J genes are TRBV30 and TRBJ2-7; D unresolved. Germline V CDR1 and CDR2: GTSNPN, SVGIG (reference sequence). This CDR3 has 12 residues. V lost 3 bases and J 3 bases, leaving 9 bases between the germline ends.